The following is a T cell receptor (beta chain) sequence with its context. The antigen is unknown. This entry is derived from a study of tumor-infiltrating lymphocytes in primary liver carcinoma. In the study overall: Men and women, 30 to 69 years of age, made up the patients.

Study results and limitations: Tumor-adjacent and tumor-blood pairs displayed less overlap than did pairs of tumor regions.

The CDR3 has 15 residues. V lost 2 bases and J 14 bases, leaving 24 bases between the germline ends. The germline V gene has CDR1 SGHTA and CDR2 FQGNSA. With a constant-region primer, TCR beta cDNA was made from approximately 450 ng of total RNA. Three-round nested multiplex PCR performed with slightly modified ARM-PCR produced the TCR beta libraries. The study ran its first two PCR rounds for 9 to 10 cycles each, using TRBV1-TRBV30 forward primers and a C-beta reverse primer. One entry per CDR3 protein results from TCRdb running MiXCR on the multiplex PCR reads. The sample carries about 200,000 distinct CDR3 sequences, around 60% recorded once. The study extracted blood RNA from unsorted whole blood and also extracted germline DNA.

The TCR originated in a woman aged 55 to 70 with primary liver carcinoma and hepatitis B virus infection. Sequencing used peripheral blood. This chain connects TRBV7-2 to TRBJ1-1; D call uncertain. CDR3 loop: CASSLSPRQEARAFF. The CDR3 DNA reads TGTGCCAGCAGCTTATCGCCGAGGCAGGAAGCAAGGGCCTTCTTT.